The TCR beta chain under discussion was sequenced for a study of blood T cell repertoires in COVID-19. Study-level information: Some COVID-19 samples were acute and others convalescent; all came from the United States, Italy and Spain. PBMCs, B-cell-depleted T cells, or T cells were the source of the cDNA or gDNA that made up the material.

CDR1 is SGDLS, CDR2 YYNGEE, per germline. This CDR3 has 14 residues. The V and J ends lost 3 bases and 9 bases respectively, with 13 bases between them. In the original analysis: For nucleated cells, counts were estimated from reference gene primer amplification. Profiling relied on immunoSEQ multiplex PCR, and the TCRdb table lists in-frame clones only, not all of them. V, J and clone size are taken as reported in that table, and D and trimming were inferred from the DNA itself. The table shows tens of thousands of clones, with about 79% occurring only once. The chain has TRBV9 and TRBJ1-6; D call uncertain. This sequence was found in a woman in her sixties with acute or convalescent COVID-19. The specimen sequenced was peripheral blood. This CDR3 reads CASSANARASPLHF. The DNA of the CDR3 is TGTGCCAGCAGCGCCAACGCGCGGGCTTCACCCCTCCACTTT.